The clone carrying this TCR beta chain has ten or more counts. V lost 6 bases to trimming and J lost 7 bases; unmatched junction nucleotides: 6. The CDR3 runs to 12 residues. The germline gives CDR1 SQVTM, CDR2 ANQGSEA. TCRdb analysed the reads with MiXCR anew, one entry per CDR3 protein. Found here are hundreds of thousands of distinct CDR3 sequences, roughly a tenth of them singletons; the top ten hold approximately 2.4%. The data were taken from a study of T cell repertoires in cytomegalovirus infection. Sequenced input: PBMCs. This TCR was recovered from a human donor in good health (CMV status not recorded). Some clones in this sample may be carry-over from other donors' samples. The V and J genes are TRBV29-1 and TRBJ1-1; TRBD1 matches 9 bases. CDR3 sequence: CSVVRDRDEAFF. DNA of the CDR3: TGCAGCGTCGTCCGGGACAGGGATGAAGCTTTCTTT.